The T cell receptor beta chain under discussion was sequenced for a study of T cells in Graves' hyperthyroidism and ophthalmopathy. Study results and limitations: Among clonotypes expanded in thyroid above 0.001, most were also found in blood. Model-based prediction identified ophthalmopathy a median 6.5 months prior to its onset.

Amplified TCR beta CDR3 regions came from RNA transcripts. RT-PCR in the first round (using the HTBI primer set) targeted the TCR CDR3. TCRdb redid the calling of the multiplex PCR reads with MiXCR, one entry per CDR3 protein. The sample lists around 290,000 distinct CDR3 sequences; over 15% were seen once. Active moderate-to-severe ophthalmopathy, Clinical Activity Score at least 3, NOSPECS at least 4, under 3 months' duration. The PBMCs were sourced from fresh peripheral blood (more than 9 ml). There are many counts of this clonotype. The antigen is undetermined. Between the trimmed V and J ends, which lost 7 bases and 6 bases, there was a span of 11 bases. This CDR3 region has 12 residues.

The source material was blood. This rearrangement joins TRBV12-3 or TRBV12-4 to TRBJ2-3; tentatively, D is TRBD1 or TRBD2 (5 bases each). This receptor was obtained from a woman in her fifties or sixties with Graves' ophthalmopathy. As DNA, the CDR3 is TGTGCCAGCAACACCGAGGGGGATACGCAGTATTTT. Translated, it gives CASNTEGDTQYF.